This is a list of T cell receptor beta chains from one sample in a study of blood T cells in healthy people across ages. TCRdb re-called the 5' RACE reads through MiXCR, storing one row per CDR3 protein. The sample consists of roughly 730,000 distinct CDR3 sequences, roughly three fifths of them appearing once. Material for sequencing was blood. The receptors here all came from a man aged 40-49 years in good health. The CDR3 runs from the conserved cysteine through the conserved F or W. The D gene is left open where the match is weak.

V gene,J gene,D gene,CDR3 protein
TRBV20-1,TRBJ2-1,TRBD2,CSAFSGGALSYNEQFF
TRBV20-1,TRBJ2-7,TRBD2,CSAVLLAGRRDEQYF
TRBV9,TRBJ2-7,TRBD2,CASSPLGGASYEQYF
TRBV20-1,TRBJ1-2,TRBD1,CSAPRTGNSGYTF
TRBV20-1,TRBJ2-1,.,CSARGGWGSSYNEQFF
TRBV10-3,TRBJ2-1,.,CAIRGDSNNEQFF
TRBV28,TRBJ1-2,.,CASSAAGSYYGYTF
TRBV7-3,TRBJ2-1,.,CASSTYSGAYNEQFF
TRBV10-3,TRBJ2-1,TRBD2,CAISDAAGGYHEQFF
TRBV4-1,TRBJ2-1,TRBD2,CASSLSNLAGESYNEQFF
TRBV11-2,TRBJ1-4,.,CASSFGLATNEKLFF
TRBV12-3/TRBV12-4,TRBJ1-1,.,CASSFRAGNTEAFF
TRBV7-2,TRBJ2-1,TRBD2,CATSGTRVSNEQFF
TRBV7-9,TRBJ2-1,TRBD2,CANSLGTSRSSYNEQFF
TRBV7-2,.,TRBD2,CASTILAGFEQYF
TRBV27,TRBJ2-7,.,CASSLAGADYEQYF
TRBV3-1,TRBJ1-1,.,CASSPDRPNTEAFF
TRBV12-5,TRBJ2-1,TRBD1,CASGIATGAAVKQFF
TRBV7-9,.,.,CASTGVGWTQYF
TRBV29-1,TRBJ2-1,.,CSVRTGSAYNEQFF